The 12 T cell receptor beta chains listed next were all sequenced from one sample in a study of human T cells and chemical hapten exposure. Via MiXCR, TCRdb re-called the RACE reads, giving one row per CDR3 protein. The repertoire consists of tens of thousands of distinct CDR3 sequences, with 5.8% occurring once and the leading ten covering about 6%. Time point indicated: patch test 3, about 24 weeks after DPC sensitization. Noted treatment: therapeutic diphenylcyclopropenone sensitization with weekly scalp DPC. The material was whole blood, obtained in connection with sensitization to the hapten diphenylcyclopropenone (DPC). These receptors were taken from a man aged 25 to 45 with alopecia areata. Some clones in this sample may be carry-over from other donors' samples.

This clonotype was seen repeatedly, ten times or more. The chain links TRBV14 to TRBJ1-1; D is uncertain. This CDR3 region has 14 residues. Germline values: CDR1 SGHDN, CDR2 FVKESK. Trimming took 2 bases from V and 1 from J, leaving 8 bases between them. The CDR3 nucleotides are TGTGCCAGCAGCCAATTTCACTCGAACACTGAAGCTTTCTTT. Amino acid sequence: CASSQFHSNTEAFF.

This clonotype showed up many times. The V call is TRBV24-1, the J call TRBJ2-3; D gene unclear. The CDR3 is 13 residues long. CDR1 is KGHDR and CDR2 is SFDVKD in the germline V gene. The ends were cut back, 3 bases at V and 4 bases at J, with 7 bases in the middle. The CDR3, as DNA: TGTGCCACCAGTGATGGACCGGCAGATACGCAGTATTTT. This gives the protein CATSDGPADTQYF.

At least ten counts were recorded for this clonotype. The rearrangement links TRBV5-8 to TRBJ1-4; a weak D match, TRBD1 (6 bases). Germline V gene data show CDR1 as SGHTS and CDR2 as YDEGEE. V was cut by 1 base and J by 8 bases, with 9 bases left in between. There are 13 residues in the CDR3. The CDR3 region is CASSLRQEEKLFF. In DNA form, the CDR3 reads TGTGCCAGCAGCTTGCGACAGGAAGAAAAACTGTTTTTT.

This clonotype was observed at least ten times. V gene TRBV11-3 combines with J gene TRBJ1-3; the match to TRBD1 covers 9 bases. CDR3 length: 16 amino acids. Germline V gene sequence: CDR1 SGHNT, CDR2 YENEEA. With 5 bases clipped from V and 3 bases from J, the junction kept 8 bases outside the gene matches. The CDR3 nucleotides read TGTGCCAGCAGCCCGAGACAGGGGGATTTTGGAAACACCATATATTTT. This gives the protein CASSPRQGDFGNTIYF.

This clonotype appeared many times. The chain employs TRBV6-2 or TRBV6-3 and TRBJ1-1; 8 bases align to TRBD1. The germline CDR1 and CDR2 sequences are MNHEY and SVGEGT. The CDR3 is 14 residues long. J gave up 1 base and V 6 bases, and 4 bases lay outside the gene matches. CDR3 region: CASRTGARNTEAFF. The CDR3 DNA follows: TGTGCCAGCAGGACAGGGGCCAGGAACACTGAAGCTTTCTTT.

At least ten counts were recorded for this clonotype. This sequence joins TRBV30 and TRBJ2-5; D not resolved. Germline V gene sequence: CDR1 GTSNPN, CDR2 SVGIG (reference sequence). Trimming left V 0 bases short and J 2 bases short, with 1 base between. There are 11 residues in the CDR3. The CDR3 here is CAWSVQETQYF. DNA of the CDR3: TGTGCCTGGAGTGTACAAGAGACCCAGTACTTC.

There are many counts of this clonotype. V gene TRBV7-9 combines with J gene TRBJ1-5, with D perhaps matching TRBD1 (5 bases). Germline V CDR1 and CDR2: SEHNR, FQNEAQ (reference sequence). The CDR3 length is 14 residues. Trimming removed 4 bases at V and 5 bases at J, with 12 bases between. Here the CDR3 reads CASSYAGDYQPQHF. The CDR3 DNA reads TGTGCCAGCAGCTACGCTGGGGACTATCAGCCCCAGCATTTT.

This clonotype was recorded many times. The genes are TRBV11-3 and TRBJ2-3; 13 nucleotides match TRBD2. Trimming at V came to 5 bases and at J to 3 bases, leaving 8 bases not matched to a gene. The CDR3 has 17 amino acids. Per the germline V gene, CDR1 is SGHNT and CDR2 is YENEEA. The CDR3 region is CASSQGLAGIVTDTQYF. The DNA of the CDR3 is TGTGCCAGCAGCCAGGGACTAGCGGGAATCGTGACAGATACGCAGTATTTT.

This clonotype has more than one count but fewer than ten. The chain has TRBV28 and TRBJ2-1, with TRBD2 matching over 7 bases. Germline V gene lookup returns CDR1 MDHEN and CDR2 SYDVKM. The CDR3 covers 14 residues. V shed 8 bases, J shed 7 bases, and the junction held 11 bases outside the gene matches. The DNA for the CDR3 is TGTGCCAGCGACCCTAGCGGTTTGGGGAATGAGCAGTTCTTC. Residues: CASDPSGLGNEQFF.

This clonotype showed up many times. The rearrangement links TRBV20-1 to TRBJ2-1; D assignment may be TRBD1 or TRBD2 (5 bases each). The V gene lost 0 bases and the J gene lost 0 bases, with 15 bases spanning the gap. CDR1 and CDR2 (germline): DFQATT, SNEGSKA (reference sequence). The CDR3 consists of 17 residues. The chain's CDR3 is CSARDSGTPSSYNEQFF. The CDR3 DNA reads as TGCAGTGCTAGAGACTCCGGGACCCCCAGCTCCTACAATGAGCAGTTCTTC.

This clonotype was seen repeatedly, ten times or more. CDR3 nucleotides: TGCAGTGCAAGCGAGCAGGGGGAAGAGACCCAGTACTTC. This gives the protein CSASEQGEETQYF. This sequence joins TRBV20-1 and TRBJ2-5; 7 bases map to TRBD1. CDR1 is DFQATT, CDR2 SNEGSKA, per germline (reference sequence). This CDR3 is 13 amino acids long. V shed 6 bases and J 3 bases; nucleotides not matched to a gene: 7.

This clonotype has just one count. The rearrangement joins TRBV6-1 to TRBJ2-7, with a tentative D call TRBD1 (5 bases). CDR1 is MNHNS and CDR2 is SASEGT in the germline V gene. Trimming stripped 4 bases from V and 0 bases from J, with 13 bases between. This CDR3 comprises 15 residues. In nucleotides, the CDR3 is TGTGCCAGCAGTGTGACAGTGAACTTCTCCTACGAGCAGTACTTC. Amino acid sequence: CASSVTVNFSYEQYF.